Listed below are T cell receptor beta chains from one sample, sequenced in a study of neurological immune-mediated disorders. TCRdb re-derived calls from the 5' RACE reads in MiXCR, one entry per CDR3 protein. This sample has some 37,000 distinct CDR3 sequences, with 14% found just once. The source material was PBMCs. The source of these receptors is a woman aged 45 to 65 with HTLV-1-associated myelopathy (HAM/TSP). Both conserved end residues are part of each CDR3. Fields, in order: J gene, clone size, V gene, D gene, CDR3 protein, CDR3 DNA. The D gene is left open where the match is weak. Rows may omit the clone size; those that give it use once, few, many or a size class.

j_gene: TRBJ2-7
abundance: many
v_gene: TRBV15
d_gene: TRBD1
CDR3aa: CATSPPGQGSYEQYF
CDR3nt: TGTGCCACCAGCCCGCCGGGACAGGGCTCCTACGAGCAGTACTTC

j_gene: TRBJ2-5
abundance: many
v_gene: TRBV15
d_gene: TRBD2
CDR3aa: CATSRDRSSGKETQYF
CDR3nt: TGTGCCACCAGCAGAGATAGGTCTAGCGGCAAAGAGACCCAGTACTTC

j_gene: TRBJ1-2
abundance: many
v_gene: TRBV20-1
d_gene: TRBD1
CDR3aa: CSAKGQGSDYGYTF
CDR3nt: TGCAGTGCTAAGGGACAGGGTAGCGACTATGGCTACACCTTC

j_gene: TRBJ2-3
abundance: many
v_gene: TRBV9
d_gene: .
CDR3aa: CASSIRLDPISTDTQYF
CDR3nt: TGTGCCAGCAGCATCCGACTGGACCCGATTAGCACAGATACGCAGTATTTT

j_gene: TRBJ1-2
abundance: many
v_gene: TRBV29-1
d_gene: .
CDR3aa: CSVVGDRYGYTF
CDR3nt: TGCAGCGTTGTTGGGGATCGCTATGGCTACACCTTC

j_gene: TRBJ1-1
abundance: many
v_gene: TRBV7-3
d_gene: .
CDR3aa: CASSLSWNTEAFF
CDR3nt: TGTGCCAGCAGCTTAAGCTGGAACACTGAAGCTTTCTTT

j_gene: TRBJ2-1
abundance: .
v_gene: TRBV9
d_gene: .
CDR3aa: CASSVGAPYNEQFF
CDR3nt: TGTGCCAGCAGCGTAGGGGCCCCCTACAATGAGCAGTTCTTC

j_gene: TRBJ2-3
abundance: many
v_gene: TRBV5-1
d_gene: .
CDR3aa: CASSVSPASDTQYF
CDR3nt: TGCGCCAGCAGCGTAAGCCCCGCGTCAGATACGCAGTATTTT

j_gene: TRBJ1-4
abundance: many
v_gene: TRBV5-5
d_gene: .
CDR3aa: CASSLGQPNEKLFF
CDR3nt: TGTGCCAGCAGCTTGGGACAGCCTAATGAAAAACTGTTTTTT

j_gene: TRBJ1-1
abundance: many
v_gene: TRBV29-1
d_gene: .
CDR3aa: CSVGKVQANTEAFF
CDR3nt: TGCAGCGTTGGAAAGGTGCAGGCGAACACTGAAGCTTTCTTT

j_gene: TRBJ1-1
abundance: many
v_gene: TRBV12-3/TRBV12-4
d_gene: .
CDR3aa: CASTPFGPNTEAFF
CDR3nt: TGTGCCAGCACCCCCTTCGGGCCGAACACTGAAGCTTTCTTT

j_gene: TRBJ2-2
abundance: many
v_gene: TRBV5-1
d_gene: .
CDR3aa: CASRVNTGELFF
CDR3nt: TGCGCCAGCAGGGTCAACACCGGGGAGCTGTTTTTT

j_gene: TRBJ1-1
abundance: many
v_gene: TRBV6-5
d_gene: TRBD1
CDR3aa: CASSSYRGTEAFF
CDR3nt: TGTGCCAGCAGTTCCTACAGGGGAACTGAAGCTTTCTTT

j_gene: TRBJ1-1
abundance: many
v_gene: TRBV5-1
d_gene: .
CDR3aa: CASRVDSGSAEAFF
CDR3nt: TGCGCCAGCAGAGTTGACAGTGGGAGTGCTGAAGCTTTCTTT

j_gene: TRBJ2-5
abundance: many
v_gene: TRBV7-6
d_gene: .
CDR3aa: CASSLAPAGQETQYF
CDR3nt: TGTGCCAGCAGCTTAGCGCCCGCAGGACAAGAGACCCAGTACTTC

j_gene: TRBJ2-3
abundance: many
v_gene: TRBV20-1
d_gene: .
CDR3aa: CSARDHKGTTDTQYF
CDR3nt: TGCAGTGCTAGAGATCATAAGGGAACCACAGATACGCAGTATTTT

j_gene: TRBJ1-5
abundance: many
v_gene: TRBV7-6
d_gene: .
CDR3aa: CASSLSENQPQHF
CDR3nt: TGTGCCAGCAGCTTAAGTGAGAATCAGCCCCAGCATTTT

j_gene: TRBJ1-6
abundance: many
v_gene: TRBV7-2
d_gene: .
CDR3aa: CASSLTGLSNSPLHF
CDR3nt: TGTGCCAGCAGCTTAACGGGACTGAGCAATTCACCCCTCCACTTT

j_gene: TRBJ1-1
abundance: many
v_gene: TRBV12-3/TRBV12-4
d_gene: .
CDR3aa: CASSSNAYWDTEAFF
CDR3nt: TGTGCCAGCAGTTCCAACGCCTACTGGGACACTGAAGCTTTCTTT

j_gene: TRBJ2-1
abundance: many
v_gene: TRBV24-1
d_gene: .
CDR3aa: CATSDLWQGGEQFF
CDR3nt: TGTGCCACCAGTGATTTGTGGCAGGGGGGTGAGCAGTTCTTC